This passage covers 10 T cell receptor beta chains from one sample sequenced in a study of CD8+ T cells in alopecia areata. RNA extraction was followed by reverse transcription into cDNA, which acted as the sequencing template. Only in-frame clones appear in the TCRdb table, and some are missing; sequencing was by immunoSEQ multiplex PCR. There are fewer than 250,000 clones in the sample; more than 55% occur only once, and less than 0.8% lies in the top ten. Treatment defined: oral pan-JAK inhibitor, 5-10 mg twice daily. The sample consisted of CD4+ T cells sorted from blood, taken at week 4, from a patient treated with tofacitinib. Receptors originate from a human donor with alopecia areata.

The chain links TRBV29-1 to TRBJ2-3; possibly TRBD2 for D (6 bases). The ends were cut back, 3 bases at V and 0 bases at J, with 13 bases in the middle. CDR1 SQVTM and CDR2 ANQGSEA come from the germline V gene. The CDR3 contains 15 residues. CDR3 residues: CSVDLIAESTDTQYF. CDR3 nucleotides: TGCAGCGTTGACTTGATAGCGGAGAGCACAGATACGCAGTATTTT.

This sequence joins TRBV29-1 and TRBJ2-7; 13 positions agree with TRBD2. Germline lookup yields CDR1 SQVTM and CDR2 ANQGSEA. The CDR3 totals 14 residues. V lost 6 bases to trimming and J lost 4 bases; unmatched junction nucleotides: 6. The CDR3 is CSVRLAGGLYEQYF. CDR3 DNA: TGCAGCGTCAGACTAGCGGGAGGTTTGTACGAGCAGTACTTC.

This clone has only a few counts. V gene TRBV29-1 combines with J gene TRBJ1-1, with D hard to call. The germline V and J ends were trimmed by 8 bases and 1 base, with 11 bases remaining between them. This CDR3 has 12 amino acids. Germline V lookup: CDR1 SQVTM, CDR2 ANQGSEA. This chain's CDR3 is CSFFDGNTEAFF. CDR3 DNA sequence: TGCAGCTTCTTCGACGGGAACACTGAAGCTTTCTTT.

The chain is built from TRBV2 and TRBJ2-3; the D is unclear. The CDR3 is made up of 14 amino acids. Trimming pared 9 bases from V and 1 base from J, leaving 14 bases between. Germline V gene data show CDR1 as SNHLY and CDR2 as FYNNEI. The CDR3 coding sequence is TGTGCCAGTGGCCGTTCGGTGGGCACAGATACGCAGTATTTT. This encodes CASGRSVGTDTQYF.

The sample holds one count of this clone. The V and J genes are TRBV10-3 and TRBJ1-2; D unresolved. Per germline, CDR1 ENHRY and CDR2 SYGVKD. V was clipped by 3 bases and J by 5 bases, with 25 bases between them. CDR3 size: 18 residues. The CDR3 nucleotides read TGTGCCATCAGTGAACCGGGTGCTTCCTCACCGACCGAGTATGGCTACACCTTC. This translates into CAISEPGASSPTEYGYTF.

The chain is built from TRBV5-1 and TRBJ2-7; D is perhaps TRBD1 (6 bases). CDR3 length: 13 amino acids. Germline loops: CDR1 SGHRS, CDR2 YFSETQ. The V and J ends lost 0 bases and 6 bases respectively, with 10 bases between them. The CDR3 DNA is TGCGCCAGCAGCTTGGCCAGGGGTCGCGAGCAGTACTTC. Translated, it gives CASSLARGREQYF.

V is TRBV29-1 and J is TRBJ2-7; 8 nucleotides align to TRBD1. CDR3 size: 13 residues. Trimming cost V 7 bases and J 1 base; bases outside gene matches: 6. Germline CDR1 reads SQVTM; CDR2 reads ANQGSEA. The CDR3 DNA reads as TGCAGCGCCGGACAGGGAGTTTCCTACGAGCAGTACTTC. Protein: CSAGQGVSYEQYF.

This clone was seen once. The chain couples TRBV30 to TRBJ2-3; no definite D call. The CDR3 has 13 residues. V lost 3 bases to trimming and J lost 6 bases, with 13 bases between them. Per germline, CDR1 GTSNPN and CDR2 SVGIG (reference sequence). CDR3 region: CAWSPVGPDTQYF. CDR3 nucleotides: TGTGCCTGGAGCCCGGTGGGTCCGGATACGCAGTATTTT.

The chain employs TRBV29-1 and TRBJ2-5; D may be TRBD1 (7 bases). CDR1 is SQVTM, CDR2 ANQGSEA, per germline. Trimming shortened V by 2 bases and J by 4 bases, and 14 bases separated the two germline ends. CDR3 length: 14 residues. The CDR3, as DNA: TGCAGCGTTGAACCAGGGGGGTGGGGAGAGACCCAGTACTTC. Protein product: CSVEPGGWGETQYF.

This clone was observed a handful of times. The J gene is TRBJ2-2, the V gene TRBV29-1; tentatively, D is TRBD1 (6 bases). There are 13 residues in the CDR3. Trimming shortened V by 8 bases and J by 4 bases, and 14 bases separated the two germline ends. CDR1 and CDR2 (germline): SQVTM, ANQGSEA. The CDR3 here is CSPADSVTGELFF. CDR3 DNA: TGCAGCCCAGCGGACAGCGTCACCGGGGAGCTGTTTTTT.